This TCR beta chain was captured in a study of T cell responses to AZD1222 COVID-19 vaccine. Findings of the study overall: In a largely white British group with more females than males, clonal diversity was possibly underestimated.

Repertoires were generated with immunoSEQ multiplex PCR, while TCRdb's copy carries only in-frame clones and drops some. The profile shows roughly 66,000 clones, roughly four fifths of them singletons. A remark on this clone: Its antigen is unidentified.

The junction had 10 bases not matched to a gene; V was cut back by 2 bases and J by 8 bases. CDR1 is SGHVS and CDR2 is FQNEAQ in the germline V gene. The CDR3 contains 15 residues. This clonotype originated in an adult in good health. The V gene is TRBV7-8, the J gene TRBJ2-7, with TRBD1 matching 9 bases. Source: peripheral blood, taken on day 0 of AZD1222 vaccination. CDR3 loop: CASSLSGTGPWKQYF. CDR3 DNA sequence: TGTGCCAGCAGCTTAAGTGGGACAGGGCCTTGGAAGCAGTACTTC.